This T cell receptor (beta chain) was identified during a study of CD8 T cells in Susac syndrome. Study overall: Patients with Susac syndrome were, at the time of blood collection, therapy-naive, maintained on corticosteroids, or maintained on intravenous immunoglobulin alone.

Recently defined diagnostic criteria for definite or probable disease were fulfilled by Susac syndrome patients. Purification of the CD8+ and CD4+ T cells relied on negative isolation, and TEMRA cells underwent FACS enrichment. Reverse transcription of 0.5 to 1 ug RNA used random hexamers. Amplification of TCR beta CDR3 spanned 54 Vbeta and 13 Jbeta via immunoSEQ multiplex PCR. TCRdb called the immunoSEQ multiplex PCR reads again in MiXCR, with one record for every CDR3 protein. The profile covers some 130,000 distinct CDR3 sequences, with about 95% appearing a single time and about 0.18% taken by the ten largest. The sample comprised CD8+ T cells from PBMCs. This TCR came from a human donor with Susac syndrome.

This CDR3 is CASSVESQNNEQFF. CDR3 DNA: TGTGCCAGCAGCGTAGAATCACAGAACAATGAGCAGTTCTTC. The V gene is TRBV9, the J gene TRBJ2-1; D unresolved. Germline CDR1 SGDLS, CDR2 YYNGEE. The CDR3 covers 14 residues. Trimming stripped 0 bases from V and 5 bases from J, with 9 bases between.